Shown below are 2 T cell receptor beta chains from a single sample sequenced in a study of metastatic and nonmetastatic thyroid tumors. Using MiXCR, TCRdb re-called clones from the PCR reads. This repertoire shows tens of thousands of clones, 20% to 25% found once; its top ten account for around 75%. Ahead of thyroid surgery, no patient had received treatment of any kind. The material sequenced was blood. The receptors shown here come from a male donor with papillary thyroid cancer or a benign thyroid nodule (not recorded which). Some clones in this sample may be carry-over from other donors' samples.

This clone was picked up a small number of times. V gene TRBV6-1 combines with J gene TRBJ2-7, with 11 bases aligning to TRBD1. From germline, CDR1 is MNHNS and CDR2 SASEGT. The CDR3 covers 15 residues. J lost 2 bases, V lost 6 bases, and 6 bases had no gene match. The CDR3 spells CASRDRGRKTYEQYF. The CDR3 region has the DNA TGTGCCAGCAGGGACAGGGGGCGCAAAACCTACGAGCAGTACTTC.

The chain employs TRBV6-5 and TRBJ1-5; D gene uncertain. The CDR3 is made up of 14 amino acids. The germline V and J ends were trimmed by 0 bases and 5 bases, with 8 bases remaining between them. Germline loops: CDR1 MNHEY, CDR2 SVGAGI. CDR3 in amino acids: CASSYSREDQPQHF. CDR3 bases: TGTGCCAGCAGTTACTCTCGGGAAGATCAGCCCCAGCATTTT.